Below are 17 T cell receptor beta chains sequenced from a single sample in a study of shared clonotypes between healthy human individuals (dated by TCRdb to the early 2020s). Libraries were constructed by the immunoSEQ multiplex PCR assay. This immuneACCESS table, as held by TCRdb, lists in-frame sequences with V and J called but not all clones. Of the missing ones, under half trace to an unresolved V gene in checked studies; the others have no known cause. Within this sample are about 1.1 million clones, with 77% of them counted one time only. The ten biggest clones cover roughly 0.9% of the sample. Sequenced input: memory CD4+ T cells from PBMCs. The cell subset or site label, read with the paper, signifies: CD45RA-negative fraction. The receptor set was obtained from a man between 18 and 29 years old in good health. Some clones in this sample may be carry-over from other donors' samples.

V and J are TRBV19 and TRBJ2-7; D may be TRBD1 (6 bases). Trimming cost V 5 bases and J 1 base, with 12 bases left between them. Germline CDR1 is LNHDA and CDR2 is SQIVND (reference sequence). This CDR3 contains 14 residues. The CDR3 sequence is CASSPPTGSYEQYF. The CDR3 nucleotides read TGTGCCAGTAGTCCCCCGACAGGTTCCTACGAGCAGTACTTC.

The chain recombines TRBV18 with TRBJ2-1; 9 nucleotides match TRBD2. CDR1 and CDR2 (germline): KGHSH, LQKENI. The CDR3 has 15 amino acids. The junction had 7 bases not matched to a gene; V was cut back by 6 bases and J by 4 bases. CDR3 sequence reads: CASSFTTSGYNEQFF. The CDR3 coding sequence is TGTGCCAGCTCCTTTACGACTAGCGGATACAATGAGCAGTTCTTC.

This clone was seen more than once but under ten times. J is TRBJ1-5 and V is TRBV21-1; the tabulated D call, TRBD1, remains unverified against the DNA. TRBV21-1 is a recognized pseudogene. This CDR3 contains 16 residues. The CDR3 reads CASSKAQGIPNQPQHF. The CDR3 DNA follows: TGTGCCAGCAGCAAAGCCCAGGGAATCCCTAATCAGCCCCAGCATTTT.

CDR3 residues: CASSLEGEPPPDTQYF. In DNA form, the CDR3 reads TGTGCCAGCAGCTTGGAGGGTGAACCTCCACCAGATACGCAGTATTTT. The V gene is TRBV5-8, the J gene TRBJ2-3; D is undetermined. The length of the CDR3 is 16 residues. CDR1 SGHTS and CDR2 YDEGEE come from the germline V gene. V gave up 0 bases and J gave up 4 bases, with 15 bases separating them.

This chain uses TRBV7-2 with TRBJ2-7; 7 bases map to TRBD2. With 5 bases clipped from V and 1 base from J, the junction kept 2 bases outside the gene matches. Germline CDR1 is SGHTA and CDR2 is FQGNSA. This CDR3 is 13 amino acids long. CDR3 DNA: TGTGCCAGCAGCAAGCGGGGATCCTACGAGCAGTACTTC. This translates into CASSKRGSYEQYF.

This clone was detected only a few times. The J gene is TRBJ2-6, the V gene TRBV5-1; perhaps TRBD1 as D (6 bases). CDR3 length: 16 amino acids. The germline V gene encodes CDR1 SGHRS and CDR2 YFSETQ. The V and J ends lost 2 bases and 0 bases respectively, with 9 bases between them. CDR3: CASSFGTSSGANVLTF. The DNA for the CDR3 is TGCGCCAGCAGCTTTGGGACAAGCTCTGGGGCCAACGTCCTGACTTTC.

V and J are TRBV7-9 and TRBJ2-3; TRBD2 agrees at 8 bases. This CDR3 comprises 16 residues. Germline V lookup: CDR1 SEHNR, CDR2 FQNEAQ (reference sequence). V lost 1 base, J lost 1 base, and 4 bases stayed unmatched. In DNA, the CDR3 is TGTGCCAGCAGCTTAGGGCGGGAGGTCGGCACAGATACGCAGTATTTT. Amino acids: CASSLGREVGTDTQYF.

The chain recombines TRBV5-4 with TRBJ2-3; no clear D gene. This CDR3 is built from 14 residues. Germline CDR1 SGHNT, CDR2 YYREEE (reference sequence). Trimming removed 4 bases at V and 2 bases at J, with 11 bases between. CDR3 sequence: CASSHAQDTDTQYF. The CDR3 nucleotides are TGTGCCAGCAGCCACGCACAAGACACAGATACGCAGTATTTT.

This sequence joins TRBV7-2 and TRBJ1-4; 7 bases map to TRBD1. Germline V gene lookup returns CDR1 SGHTA and CDR2 FQGNSA. Trimming took 1 base from V and 4 from J; bases not matched to a gene: 3. The CDR3 has 15 amino acids. The CDR3, as DNA: TGTGCCAGCAGCTTAGGGGGACAGCTTAATGAAAAACTGTTTTTT. This gives the protein CASSLGGQLNEKLFF.

The chain uses TRBV7-3 and TRBJ2-1, with TRBD1 matching 10 bases. J was trimmed by 0 bases and V by 0 bases; bases with no gene match: 5. This CDR3 has 18 residues. From germline, CDR1 is SGHTA and CDR2 FQGTGA. CDR3 sequence: CASSLTRTGGPSYNEQFF. The CDR3 nucleotides are TGTGCCAGCAGCTTAACGAGGACAGGGGGACCCTCCTACAATGAGCAGTTCTTC.

V usage is TRBV11-2 and J usage is TRBJ1-1; a weak D match, TRBD1 (6 bases). Trimming left V 3 bases short and J 4 bases short, with 6 bases between. In germline, CDR1 is SGHAT, CDR2 FQNNGV. The CDR3 runs 12 residues. As DNA, the CDR3 is TGTGCCAGCAGCTTCAGGGGCACTGAAGCTTTCTTT. Its protein product is CASSFRGTEAFF.

As to this clone: The identical CDR3 is also encoded by other nucleotide sequences in the sample. The CDR3 protein is CASSEMYNEQFF. CDR3 nucleotides: TGTGCCAGCAGTGAAATGTACAATGAGCAGTTCTTC. This chain joins TRBV2 and TRBJ2-1, with D uncertain. Trimming took 2 bases from V and 4 from J, leaving 3 bases between them. There are 12 residues in the CDR3. In germline, CDR1 is SNHLY, CDR2 FYNNEI.

This chain links TRBV6-1 with TRBJ1-5; 7 bases are a match to TRBD1. The CDR3 totals 13 residues. The V gene end was trimmed by 5 bases and the J gene end by 7 bases; junction bases not matched to a gene: 5. Germline-derived CDR1 and CDR2 are MNHNS and SASEGT. This CDR3 reads CASSPDRDQPQHF. The CDR3, as DNA: TGTGCCAGCAGTCCTGACAGGGACCAGCCCCAGCATTTT.

V is TRBV5-1 and J is TRBJ1-1, with a tentative D call TRBD1 (5 bases). This CDR3 has 14 residues. CDR1 SGHRS and CDR2 YFSETQ come from the germline V gene. V was cut by 2 bases and J by 1 base, with 9 bases left in between. As DNA, the CDR3 is TGCGCCAGCAGCTTAGCGACAGAGAACACTGAAGCTTTCTTT. Translated: CASSLATENTEAFF.

This clone was seen a few times. CDR3 in DNA: TGTGCCAGCAGTGGCCGATTCCGGGACAGGGGTAGGGGCTACACCTTC. Residues: CASSGRFRDRGRGYTF. The chain links TRBV6-1 to TRBJ1-2; 10 nucleotides match TRBD1. V shed 4 bases and J 8 bases; nucleotides not matched to a gene: 13. The CDR3 is 16 amino acids. Germline CDR1 is MNHNS and CDR2 is SASEGT.

This chain connects TRBV5-6 to TRBJ2-7, with 7 nucleotides matching TRBD1. The V gene end was trimmed by 0 bases and the J gene end by 4 bases; junction bases not matched to a gene: 10. Germline V lookup: CDR1 SGHDT, CDR2 YYEEEE. The CDR3 contains 16 residues. Written as DNA, the CDR3 is TGTGCCAGCAGCTTGGTTGTCAGGGGGAAATGGTACGAGCAGTACTTC. Translating it yields CASSLVVRGKWYEQYF.

The chain links TRBV5-1 to TRBJ2-1; 16 bases align to TRBD2. The CDR3 spans 15 residues. Germline loops: CDR1 SGHRS, CDR2 YFSETQ. V lost 5 bases and J lost 5; bases outside the gene matches: 1. The CDR3 loop reads CASRGLAGGDNEQFF. DNA of the CDR3: TGCGCCAGCAGGGGACTAGCGGGAGGGGACAATGAGCAGTTCTTC.